These 25 T cell receptor beta chains came from one sample sequenced in a study of shared clonotypes between healthy human individuals (dated by TCRdb to the early 2020s). CD8 naive samples were obtained by positive selection for CCR7 among CD45RO-negative cells, yielding a CD45RA+CCR7+ population from which TemRA cells were excluded. Library construction relied on the immunoSEQ multiplex PCR assay. This immuneACCESS table, as held by TCRdb, lists in-frame sequences with V and J called but not all clones. Of the missing ones, under half trace to an unresolved V gene in checked studies; the others have no known cause. In all, the sample holds some 600,000 clones, and approximately 96% of those were seen once. The ten biggest clones cover 0.095% to 0.13% of the sample. Sequenced: naive CD8+ T cells sorted from blood. The cell subset or site label on this specimen signifies: CD45RA+CCR7+. These receptors were obtained from a woman in her 30s in good health.

This chain joins TRBV7-9 and TRBJ2-1; 8 bases align to TRBD2. There are 17 residues in the CDR3. V lost 5 bases to trimming and J lost 4 bases; unmatched junction nucleotides: 13. Germline V gene lookup returns CDR1 SEHNR and CDR2 FQNEAQ (reference sequence). CDR3 residues: CASSPRFSSGGYNEQFF. In DNA form, the CDR3 reads TGTGCCAGCAGCCCCCGGTTTAGCAGCGGGGGATACAATGAGCAGTTCTTC.

The genes are TRBV5-6 and TRBJ2-1, with D perhaps being TRBD1 or TRBD2 (5 bases each). The CDR3 sequence is 15 residues long. The ends were cut back, 2 bases at V and 6 bases at J, with 15 bases in the middle. CDR1 is SGHDT, CDR2 YYEEEE, per germline. This CDR3 is CASSFGTLSPNEQFF. The CDR3 coding sequence is TGTGCCAGCAGCTTCGGGACCCTCTCCCCCAATGAGCAGTTCTTC.

The sample holds one count of this clone. This sequence joins TRBV7-7 and TRBJ2-7; tentatively, D is TRBD2 (6 bases). The CDR3 runs 13 residues. Deletions cut 8 bases from V and 5 bases from J, with 16 bases between. Germline assignment: CDR1 SSHAT and CDR2 FNYEAQ (reference sequence). The CDR3 loop reads CASAGRPGDEQYF. The CDR3 nucleotides read TGTGCCAGCGCGGGTCGGCCGGGGGACGAGCAGTACTTC.

This chain connects TRBV5-1 to TRBJ2-3; tentative D call: TRBD2 (6 bases). The CDR3 contains 16 residues. Trimming removed 0 bases from V and 3 bases from J, with 14 bases in between. The germline V gene has CDR1 SGHRS and CDR2 YFSETQ. For the CDR3, the DNA is TGCGCCAGCAGCTTGGATCTCGGGGGACTGACAGATACGCAGTATTTT. This encodes CASSLDLGGLTDTQYF.

V and J are TRBV27 and TRBJ2-7; TRBD2 matches 14 bases. This CDR3 contains 15 residues. The V gene's germline CDR1 is MNHEY and CDR2 SMNVEV (reference sequence). V lost 5 bases, J lost 7 bases, and 7 bases stayed unmatched. CDR3 nucleotides: TGTGCCAGCAGTCCTTTGGGACTAGCGGGAGATGAGCAGTACTTC. Translated: CASSPLGLAGDEQYF.

In DNA form, the CDR3 reads TGCACCAGCAGCTTAGGGCGACAGGGAGTAGAAGAGACCCAGTACTTC. Amino acid sequence: CTSSLGRQGVEETQYF. The rearrangement links TRBV1 to TRBJ2-5; the D segment call TRBD1 is taken from the table without a DNA check. TRBV1 is deemed a pseudogene. The length of the CDR3 is 16 residues.

The V and J genes are TRBV7-2 and TRBJ2-1; D may be TRBD1 or TRBD2 (6 bases each). Germline loops: CDR1 SGHTA, CDR2 FQGNSA. V was shortened by 5 bases and J by 8 bases, with 19 bases between the two germline ends. The CDR3 has 15 amino acids. As DNA, the CDR3 is TGTGCCAGCAGCCGAACCTACGGGGGACAAGATGAGCAGTTCTTC. Translating it yields CASSRTYGGQDEQFF.

In nucleotides, the CDR3 is TGTGCCATCAGTGAGCCCTGGACGGACTACGAGCAGTACTTC. Protein: CAISEPWTDYEQYF. The chain has TRBV10-3 and TRBJ2-7; D ambiguous. The CDR3 sequence is 14 residues long. Trimming removed 2 bases from V and 3 bases from J, with 11 bases in between. The germline CDR1 and CDR2 sequences are ENHRY and SYGVKD.

The rearrangement uses TRBV13 and TRBJ2-3; TRBD2 aligns across 7 bases. Germline CDR1 reads PRHDT; CDR2 reads FYEKMQ (reference sequence). This CDR3 contains 16 residues. The V gene end was trimmed by 6 bases and the J gene end by 6 bases; junction bases not matched to a gene: 15. The CDR3 protein is CASRERLAGGRDTQYF. CDR3 nucleotides: TGTGCCAGCAGAGAAAGACTAGCAGGTGGGAGGGATACGCAGTATTTT.

The genes are TRBV27 and TRBJ2-1, with no clear D. The CDR3 spans 13 residues. The ends were cut back, 5 bases at V and 6 bases at J, with 11 bases in the middle. The germline gives CDR1 MNHEY, CDR2 SMNVEV (reference sequence). CDR3 sequence: CASSLLLGNEQFF. As DNA, the CDR3 is TGTGCCAGCAGTCTATTACTTGGCAATGAGCAGTTCTTC.

The chain combines TRBV4-1 with TRBJ1-5; D is undetermined. The CDR3 is 14 residues long. Trimming cost V 4 bases and J 1 base, with 8 bases left between them. Germline CDR1 is MGHRA and CDR2 is YSYEKL. CDR3 coding DNA: TGCGCCAGCAGCCGTGGCGCAAGCAATCAGCCCCAGCATTTT. Translated, it gives CASSRGASNQPQHF.

The V gene is TRBV30, the J gene TRBJ2-2, with D perhaps matching TRBD1 or TRBD2 (7 bases each). Germline CDR1 reads GTSNPN; CDR2 reads SVGIG (reference sequence). The CDR3 is 14 residues long. V was shortened by 8 bases and J by 0 bases, with 13 bases between the two germline ends. In DNA form, the CDR3 reads TGTGCCCAACAGGGGACTACGAACACCGGGGAGCTGTTTTTT. This gives the protein CAQQGTTNTGELFF.

The rearrangement uses TRBV27 and TRBJ1-1; D unresolved. The germline gives CDR1 MNHEY, CDR2 SMNVEV (reference sequence). V was trimmed by 6 bases and J by 1 base, leaving 6 bases between them. The CDR3 loop spans 12 amino acids. Written as DNA, the CDR3 is TGTGCCAGCAGCACAGAGAACACTGAAGCTTTCTTT. Amino acid sequence: CASSTENTEAFF.

The chain carries TRBV28 and TRBJ1-1; no reliable D call. CDR1 is MDHEN and CDR2 is SYDVKM in the germline V gene. The CDR3 has 14 residues. V was clipped by 6 bases and J by 0 bases, with 11 bases between them. The CDR3 DNA follows: TGTGCCAGCAGCCCGGACGGATTGAACACTGAAGCTTTCTTT. Its translation is CASSPDGLNTEAFF.

This clone is a singleton in its sample. This chain uses TRBV19 with TRBJ1-1, with D tentatively TRBD1 (5 bases). CDR1 and CDR2 (germline): LNHDA, SQIVND (reference sequence). Trimming left V 5 bases short and J 2 bases short, with 18 bases between. The length of the CDR3 is 16 residues. DNA of the CDR3: TGTGCCAGTAGTGGGCGGGACCCCTGGACCAACACTGAAGCTTTCTTT. This gives the protein CASSGRDPWTNTEAFF.

V and J are TRBV6-4 and TRBJ1-2; 8 bases are a match to TRBD1. Germline assignment: CDR1 MRHNA and CDR2 SNTAGT. V lost 6 bases and J lost 2; bases outside the gene matches: 8. The CDR3 loop spans 15 amino acids. CDR3 in DNA: TGTGCCAGCAGATTATCGACAGGGGCCAACTATGGCTACACCTTC. It yields the protein CASRLSTGANYGYTF.

The chain employs TRBV11-3 and TRBJ2-2, with TRBD2 matching over 9 bases. Germline CDR1 is SGHNT and CDR2 is YENEEA. CDR3 length: 16 residues. With 1 base clipped from V and 8 bases from J, the junction kept 8 bases outside the gene matches. CDR3 region: CASSLVAGAALGELFF. CDR3 sequence (DNA): TGTGCCAGCAGCTTAGTAGCGGGAGCTGCCTTGGGGGAGCTGTTTTTT.

The V call is TRBV27, the J call TRBJ2-1; no reliable D call. The CDR3 is 16 residues long. Trimming left V 4 bases short and J 0 bases short, with 13 bases between. Germline CDR1 is MNHEY and CDR2 is SMNVEV (reference sequence). CDR3 coding DNA: TGTGCCAGCAGTTCAAGGTACGCGAGCTCCTACAATGAGCAGTTCTTC. This codes for CASSSRYASSYNEQFF.

This clone was observed a single time. The chain is built from TRBV19 and TRBJ2-7, with D possibly being TRBD1 (6 bases). The CDR3 has 13 amino acids. V was cut by 10 bases and J by 0 bases, with 13 bases left in between. Per the germline V gene, CDR1 is LNHDA and CDR2 is SQIVND (reference sequence). The CDR3: CATRLGHSYEQYF. As DNA, the CDR3 is TGTGCCACCCGCCTGGGACACTCCTACGAGCAGTACTTC.

The J gene is TRBJ2-7, the V gene TRBV10-3; 10 bases agree with TRBD1. The CDR3 totals 14 residues. CDR1 ENHRY and CDR2 SYGVKD come from the germline V gene. Unmatched junction bases numbered 4, after V lost 3 bases and J lost 5 bases. The CDR3 sequence is CAISEPTGGNEQYF. CDR3 sequence (DNA): TGTGCCATCAGTGAACCGACAGGGGGCAACGAGCAGTACTTC.

This sequence joins TRBV11-2 and TRBJ2-2; D is uncertain. The CDR3 extends over 16 amino acids. The V and J ends lost 1 base and 1 base respectively, with 10 bases between them. Germline CDR1 reads SGHAT; CDR2 reads FQNNGV. The DNA of the CDR3 is TGTGCCAGCAGCTTAGTACTGGGGATGAACACCGGGGAGCTGTTTTTT. Protein sequence: CASSLVLGMNTGELFF.

The chain has TRBV4-1 and TRBJ2-3, with TRBD2 matching over 7 bases. Trimming took 1 base from V and 1 from J; bases not matched to a gene: 2. The CDR3 is 15 amino acids. From germline, CDR1 is MGHRA and CDR2 YSYEKL. The CDR3 DNA reads TGCGCCAGCAGCCAAGCGGGAGGTCGCACAGATACGCAGTATTTT. The encoded protein is CASSQAGGRTDTQYF.

The chain has TRBV7-9 and TRBJ2-7; D is undetermined. The CDR3 is 14 residues long. The germline V and J ends were trimmed by 5 bases and 2 bases, with 13 bases remaining between them. Germline V gene data show CDR1 as SEHNR and CDR2 as FQNEAQ (reference sequence). CDR3: CASSGPTVAYEQYF. The CDR3 DNA reads as TGTGCCAGCAGCGGACCGACTGTAGCCTACGAGCAGTACTTC.

The V and J genes are TRBV28 and TRBJ1-5, with D uncertain. V was clipped by 0 bases and J by 0 bases, with 6 bases between them. The CDR3 has 15 residues. Germline V gives CDR1 MDHEN, CDR2 SYDVKM. CDR3 in amino acids: CASSLWAYSNQPQHF. CDR3 sequence (DNA): TGTGCCAGCAGTTTATGGGCATATAGCAATCAGCCCCAGCATTTT.

This rearrangement joins TRBV28 to TRBJ1-4; D gene ambiguous. This CDR3 has 17 amino acids. CDR1 and CDR2 (germline): MDHEN, SYDVKM. V lost 3 bases and J 0 bases, leaving 14 bases between the germline ends. The CDR3 nucleotides read TGTGCCAGCAGTTTTTTTCCGTACAGTGCAACTAATGAAAAACTGTTTTTT. Translated, it gives CASSFFPYSATNEKLFF.